These 3 T cell receptor beta chains came from one sample sequenced in a study of blood T cells in healthy people across ages. A sample-barcoded 5' primer and a J-beta primer mix were used in a second PCR of roughly 6 to 11 cycles. TCRdb independently ran MiXCR on the 5' RACE reads; one entry per CDR3 protein. The table lists about 1,400,000 distinct CDR3 sequences, 59% of them singletons. Source material: blood. The receptors originated from a man aged 18 to 29 in good health.

The V and J genes are TRBV11-2 and TRBJ2-5, with 7 bases identical to TRBD2. The CDR3 is 15 residues long. The V and J ends lost 5 bases and 11 bases, in that order; junction bases with no gene match: 17. Looked up from germline, CDR1 is SGHAT and CDR2 is FQNNGV. CDR3 nucleotide sequence: TGTGCCAGCAGCCCACCACTAGATCCCGCGGGGGAGCAGTACTTC. Its translation is CASSPPLDPAGEQYF.

This chain connects TRBV7-9 to TRBJ1-4; TRBD1 might be the D (5 bases). Trimming pared 0 bases from V and 5 bases from J, leaving 10 bases between. Germline assignment: CDR1 SEHNR and CDR2 FQNEAQ (reference sequence). This CDR3 comprises 15 residues. The CDR3 loop reads CASSLAGDRNEKLFF. The CDR3 DNA reads as TGTGCCAGCAGCTTAGCAGGAGACAGAAATGAAAAACTGTTTTTT. Variable domain in full (rest from reference TRBV7-9 and TRBJ1-4): DTGVSQNPRHKITKRGQNVTFRCDPISEHNRLYWYRQTLGQGPEFLTYFQNEAQLEKSRLLSDRFSAERPKGSFSTLEIQRTEQGDSAMYLCASSLAGDRNEKLFFGSGTQLSVL.

In the case of this clonotype: A junction end diverges from the germline sequence, so it may reflect a read error. The chain joins TRBV6-2 or TRBV6-3 to TRBJ2-1; 10 bases agree with TRBD2. The CDR3 loop spans 14 amino acids. Germline V gene data show CDR1 as MNHEY and CDR2 as SVGEGT. The CDR3 region has the DNA TGTGCCGGCAGGACTAGCGGAGACTACAATGAGCAGTTCTTC. This translates into CAGRTSGDYNEQFF.